These T cell receptor beta chains were read from a single sample in a study of T cells in Graves' hyperthyroidism and ophthalmopathy. TCRdb analysed the multiplex PCR reads with MiXCR anew, one entry per CDR3 protein. The data show some 370,000 distinct CDR3 sequences, more than 13% seen once. The sample taken for sequencing was blood. The receptors derive from a middle-aged man with Graves' ophthalmopathy. The CDR3 runs from the conserved cysteine through the conserved F or W. Fields, in order: J gene, D gene, V gene, clone size, CDR3 DNA, CDR3 protein. A D gene is named only where the DNA matches it firmly. Clone sizes are given selectively: once, few, many, or a class where the clone is expanded.

TRBJ1-1 | . | TRBV4-1 | few | TGCGCCAGCAGCCAAGGTGGGCCGGCGAACACTGAAGCTTTCTTT | CASSQGGPANTEAFF
TRBJ2-4 | TRBD1 | TRBV20-1 | many | TGCAGTGCTCCCTCAGGGGGCGCCTCAAACATTCAGTACTTC | CSAPSGGASNIQYF
TRBJ1-2 | . | TRBV29-1 | . | TGCAGCGTTGGGAATATGACAGGTCCTGGCTACACCTTC | CSVGNMTGPGYTF
TRBJ2-3 | . | TRBV7-8 | many | TGTGCCAGCAGCATGAGGGGCGGGCCTGATACGCAGTATTTT | CASSMRGGPDTQYF
TRBJ2-1 | TRBD2 | TRBV3-1 | many | TGTGCCAGCAGCCTTCGGACTAGCGGGATAGAAGAGCAGTTCTTC | CASSLRTSGIEEQFF
TRBJ1-2 | . | TRBV6-1 | . | TGTGCCAGCAGCGATATAGTGGGGGCCGTCTATGGCTACACCTTC | CASSDIVGAVYGYTF
TRBJ2-7 | . | TRBV20-1 | many | TGCAGTGCTGAACAGGGTAACCCCCCCTACGAGCAGTACTTC | CSAEQGNPPYEQYF
TRBJ2-5 | . | TRBV29-1 | few | TGCAGCGTTGAGATCCAAGATGTTCAAGAGACCCAGTACTTC | CSVEIQDVQETQYF
TRBJ1-1 | . | TRBV6-6 | few | TGTGCCAGCAGTTACTCACTTGGCACTGAAGCTTTCTTT | CASSYSLGTEAFF
TRBJ1-5 | . | TRBV19 | few | TGTGCCAGTAACAGGTATAGCAATCAGCCCCAGCATTTT | CASNRYSNQPQHF
TRBJ2-7 | . | TRBV15 | . | TGTGCCACCAGCAGAGATCTGTACGAGCAGTACTTC | CATSRDLYEQYF
TRBJ2-1 | TRBD1 | TRBV29-1 | many | TGCAGCGTTGAGACCCCGGGACAGGGGTCGGTCAATGAGCAGTTCTTC | CSVETPGQGSVNEQFF
TRBJ2-3 | . | TRBV12-3/TRBV12-4 | many | TGTGCCAGCAGTCAGGGCGTTCAGGGTAGTGGCACAGATACGCAGTATTTT | CASSQGVQGSGTDTQYF
TRBJ2-6 | TRBD1 | TRBV18 | many | TGTGCCAGCTCACCCCCACCCCCGACAGGGCCCTCCCTTAACGTCCTGACTTTC | CASSPPPPTGPSLNVLTF
TRBJ2-3 | . | TRBV30 | many | TGTGCCTGGAGTGTACTAGATACGCAGTATTTT | CAWSVLDTQYF
TRBJ2-1 | . | TRBV29-1 | . | TGCAGCGCCAAGGCCTTGGATGAGCAGTTCTTC | CSAKALDEQFF
TRBJ2-6 | TRBD1 | TRBV24-1 | few | TGTGCCACCAGCGCGAATACAGGGGGCGCTGGGGCCAACGTCCTGACTTTC | CATSANTGGAGANVLTF
TRBJ2-5 | TRBD1 | TRBV7-2 | . | TGTGCCAGCAGCTTAGTCGGGACAGGGACTTTAGAGACCCAGTACTTC | CASSLVGTGTLETQYF
TRBJ2-1 | . | TRBV28 | many | TGTGCCAGTTTGGCCATTCACAATGAGCAGTTCTTC | CASLAIHNEQFF
TRBJ2-1 | TRBD2 | TRBV7-2 | . | TGTGCCAGCAGCTTATCTAGCGGGGGCTCCTACAATGAGCAGTTCTTC | CASSLSSGGSYNEQFF
TRBJ1-5 | TRBD1 | TRBV5-6 | few | TGTGCCAGCAGCTTGTCGGCAGGGGGGGTTCAGCCCCAGCATTTT | CASSLSAGGVQPQHF
TRBJ2-1 | . | TRBV20-1 | many | TGCAGTGCTAGGCAAAACGAGCAGTTCTTC | CSARQNEQFF
TRBJ1-6 | . | TRBV3-1 | many | TGTGCCAGCAGCCCTCGGCCAGGGGTAGGTTCACCCCTCCACTTT | CASSPRPGVGSPLHF
TRBJ2-1 | . | TRBV4-1 | . | TGCGCCAGCAGCCAGGGAAGAGGGACCGAGGGATACAATGAGCAGTTCTTC | CASSQGRGTEGYNEQFF
TRBJ1-1 | . | TRBV2 | many | TGTGCCAGCTTAGTAGAAATGAACACTGAAGCTTTCTTT | CASLVEMNTEAFF
TRBJ1-5 | TRBD1 | TRBV6-7 | . | TGTGCCATTCCACCGGGACAGGGGACCGGAGGCAATCAGCCCCAGCATTTT | CAIPPGQGTGGNQPQHF
TRBJ2-7 | . | TRBV28 | many | TGTGCCAGCAGTCCCCCGGTGGGGGGCGGCTACGAGCAGTACTTC | CASSPPVGGGYEQYF
TRBJ1-2 | . | TRBV7-2 | many | TGTGCCAGCAGCTCTTCAAACAGGGACGGTTATGGCTACACCTTC | CASSSSNRDGYGYTF
TRBJ2-5 | . | TRBV19 | . | TGTGCCAGTAGTGAAACGAGGGGAGAGACCCAGTACTTC | CASSETRGETQYF
TRBJ2-7 | . | TRBV19 | many | TGTGCCAGTAGTATTGCGGAGCGGGCCACCTACGAGCAGTACTTC | CASSIAERATYEQYF
TRBJ2-1 | . | TRBV20-1 | . | TGCAGTGCTCCCCGGGACTTCTCCTACAATGAGCAGTTCTTC | CSAPRDFSYNEQFF
TRBJ2-7 | TRBD1 | TRBV6-5 | many | TGTGCCAGCAGTTACTCTAGGGACAGGGGTTACGAGCAGTACTTC | CASSYSRDRGYEQYF
TRBJ1-1 | TRBD1 | TRBV2 | few | TGTGCCAGCAGTATTCAGGGGGCCCGTGAAGCTTTCTTT | CASSIQGAREAFF
TRBJ2-2 | TRBD1 | TRBV12-3/TRBV12-4 | few | TGTGCCAGCAGCGACGACCCGGGACAGGGAGCCGGGGAGCTGTTTTTT | CASSDDPGQGAGELFF
TRBJ2-5 | . | TRBV18 | many | TGTGCCAGCTCAAAACTAGAGACCCAGTACTTC | CASSKLETQYF
TRBJ2-7 | . | TRBV5-1 | many | TGCGCCAGCAGCTTAAGAAAGGGGCCCAACGAGCAGTACTTC | CASSLRKGPNEQYF
TRBJ2-1 | TRBD2 | TRBV7-2 | . | TGCGCCAGCAGCCAAAGGAGACTAGCGGGCAATGAGCAGTTCTTC | CASSQRRLAGNEQFF
TRBJ2-4 | TRBD1 | TRBV20-1 | many | TGCAGTGCTAGGCCCTCGGGACAGCTAGCCAAAAACATTCAGTACTTC | CSARPSGQLAKNIQYF
TRBJ1-5 | . | TRBV2 | . | TGTGCCAGCACCCGGGAGGTTTTTAGCAATCAGCCCCAGCATTTT | CASTREVFSNQPQHF
TRBJ2-1 | TRBD2 | TRBV28 | many | TGTGCCAGCAGCGCTTCGTTAGGGACTAGCGAAGACAATGAGCAGTTCTTC | CASSASLGTSEDNEQFF